Listed below are T cell receptor beta chains from one sample, sequenced in a study of T cell repertoires in cytomegalovirus infection. One entry per CDR3 protein, called by TCRdb with MiXCR from the reads. The profile covers around 740,000 distinct CDR3 sequences, with 35% appearing a single time and around 2.8% taken by the ten largest. The sequencing sample was made of PBMCs. The origin of the receptors is a human donor in good health (CMV status not recorded). Some clones in this sample may be carry-over from other donors' samples. Each CDR3 is given with its conserved first and last residue. A D gene is named only where the DNA matches it firmly. Size is stated for part of the rows, as once, few or many counts, or as a class when the clone is expanded.

>TRBV7-8|TRBJ1-2|many|.
TGTGCCAGCAGCTTAGCGCTTTCAGGACCTCGATCTAACTATGGCTACACCTTC
CASSLALSGPRSNYGYTF
>TRBV29-1|TRBJ1-2|many|TRBD1
TGCAGCGTTCTGGGGAGGGGGCAGAACTATGGCTACACCTTC
CSVLGRGQNYGYTF
>TRBV28|TRBJ1-1|.|.
TGTGCCAGCAGTTTATACCCCGGGAACACTGAAGCTTTCTTT
CASSLYPGNTEAFF
>TRBV28|TRBJ1-2|.|TRBD1
TGTGCCAGCAGGGCCGGGACAGCTCGAGGCTACACCTTC
CASRAGTARGYTF
>TRBV5-6|TRBJ1-2|few|TRBD1
TGTGCCAGCAGCTTGGCGAGGACAGGGACTTCCTATGGCTACACCTTC
CASSLARTGTSYGYTF
>TRBV23-1|TRBJ2-3|.|TRBD2
TGCGCCAGCAGTCCGGTCGACGGGAGGGCCACAGATACGCAGTATTTT
CASSPVDGRATDTQYF
>TRBV28|TRBJ2-7|.|TRBD1
TGTGCCAGCAGGAAATCCGGGACAGGTCACACCTACGAGCAGTACTTC
CASRKSGTGHTYEQYF
>TRBV24-1|TRBJ1-1|.|.
TGTGCCACCAGTGATCCGAGGGAGGCGAGGGCTTTCTTT
CATSDPREARAFF
>TRBV5-6|TRBJ1-5|.|.
TGTGCCAGCAGCTTTTCGTCCAGGGCGGATCAGCCCCAGCATTTT
CASSFSSRADQPQHF
>TRBV19|TRBJ1-5|few|TRBD1
TGTGCCAGTAGCATGGGGACAGGGATTAGCAATCAGCCCCAGCATTTT
CASSMGTGISNQPQHF
>TRBV10-3|TRBJ1-2|.|.
TGTGCCATCGGAGACAGCTATGGCTACACCTTC
CAIGDSYGYTF
>TRBV28|TRBJ1-1|.|.
TGTGCCAGCAGTTTATATTCCGACAGCGGAGCTTTCTTT
CASSLYSDSGAFF
>TRBV6-1|TRBJ2-7|.|TRBD1
TGTGCCAGCGCCAAGTGGGGGGACAGGAACGAGCAGTACTTC
CASAKWGDRNEQYF
>TRBV6-5|TRBJ2-2|.|TRBD1
TGTGCCAGCAAGATCGGGGCAGGACAGGGGGCCACCGGGGAGCTGTTTTTT
CASKIGAGQGATGELFF
>TRBV28|TRBJ2-2|.|TRBD2
TGTGCCAGCAGTTCCATAGCGGGAGGGCCGGTCGGGGAGCTGTTTTTT
CASSSIAGGPVGELFF
>TRBV24-1|TRBJ2-1|.|.
TGTGCCACCAGTGATTGGAGGGAACAGTTCTTC
CATSDWREQFF
>TRBV5-4|TRBJ2-1|once|.
TGTGCCAGCAGTTACCCGCACGGATACAATGAGCAGTTCTTC
CASSYPHGYNEQFF
>TRBV6-2/TRBV6-3|TRBJ2-1|few|.
TGTGCCAGCAGGATACGGGCAAACGATGAGCAGTTCTTC
CASRIRANDEQFF
>TRBV23-1|TRBJ2-5|.|TRBD1
TGCGCCAGCAGTCTCAAGAGACAGGGCTGGTGGGGAGAGACCCAGTACTTC
CASSLKRQGWWGETQYF
>TRBV19|TRBJ1-5|.|TRBD1
TGTGCCAGTAGTATAGCCGGACAGGGAGGGAATCAGCCCCAGCATTTT
CASSIAGQGGNQPQHF
>TRBV20-1|TRBJ2-6|.|.
TGCAGTGCTAGAGATCTAAGAGATCTGGGAGTCGTCACGGGCTCTGGGGCCAACGTCCTGACTTTC
CSARDLRDLGVVTGSGANVLTF
>TRBV5-6|TRBJ2-2|.|.
TGTGCCAGCAGCTTGGATGTCGCTTGGACCGGGGAGCTGTTTTTT
CASSLDVAWTGELFF
>TRBV28|TRBJ2-7|many|.
TGTGCCAGCACCTCGACTGAGAGCCGACCGGGGGAGCAGTACTTC
CASTSTESRPGEQYF
>TRBV7-2|TRBJ2-3|few|.
TGTGCCAGCAGCTTAGTTGGCAGGGCGGGAGATACGCAGTATTTT
CASSLVGRAGDTQYF
>TRBV28|TRBJ2-4|few|.
TGTGCCAGCAGCCCGACAGGGAACGTGCGGCTTGCGGGGGGAAAAAACATTCAGTACTTC
CASSPTGNVRLAGGKNIQYF
>TRBV7-9|TRBJ2-1|.|.
TGTGCCATCACACCGGGGGCTAGCGTGATCTACAATGAGCAGTTCTTC
CAITPGASVIYNEQFF
>TRBV12-3/TRBV12-4|TRBJ1-5|few|.
TGTGCCAGCAGTTCCGGCAGGGACCATCAGCCCCAGCATTTT
CASSSGRDHQPQHF
>TRBV7-2|TRBJ1-2|few|.
TGTGCCAGCAGCTTAGAGGGCAGGGCAATCTATGGCTACACCTTC
CASSLEGRAIYGYTF
>TRBV7-3|TRBJ1-1|few|.
TGTGCCAGCAGCTTAACACTGGGGCAGGGGAGGTTCTTT
CASSLTLGQGRFF
>TRBV28|TRBJ2-7|.|TRBD1
TGTGCCAGCAGTTCCGCCGGGACAGGGGGCGAAGAGCAGTACTTC
CASSSAGTGGEEQYF
>TRBV10-3|TRBJ2-7|.|TRBD1
TGTGCCATCAGTGGACGGGACAGTGCCTACGAGCAGTACTTC
CAISGRDSAYEQYF
>TRBV7-2|TRBJ2-3|few|TRBD2
TGTGCCAGCAGCCGCACTCCTAGCGGGAGAGATACGCAGTATTTT
CASSRTPSGRDTQYF
>TRBV28|TRBJ2-7|.|.
TGTGCCAGCACCGTGACACTGGGCGAGCAGTACTTC
CASTVTLGEQYF
>TRBV7-8|TRBJ1-2|.|.
TGTGCCAGCAGCGCTAGCCGCCAAGTCCATGGCTACACCTTC
CASSASRQVHGYTF
>TRBV7-8|TRBJ1-5|.|.
TGTGCCAGCAGCTTACTTGGGCAGGCGGGAGGGCCCCAGCATTTT
CASSLLGQAGGPQHF
>TRBV27|TRBJ2-7|few|.
TGTGCCAGCAAACGGACGTCGGGTAAATTCGAGCAGTACTTC
CASKRTSGKFEQYF
>TRBV2|TRBJ1-1|.|.
TGTGCCAGCAGTGAACTGGAGCCAGGGCTTAAGTCTTGGAAAGCTTTCTTT
CASSELEPGLKSWKAFF
>TRBV10-3|TRBJ2-1|.|.
TGTGCCATCAGTGGGACTACGGGGGAGCAGTTCTTC
CAISGTTGEQFF
>TRBV28|TRBJ1-5|.|.
TGTGCCAGCAGGGCATATAGCAATCAGCCCCAGCATTTT
CASRAYSNQPQHF
>TRBV6-2/TRBV6-3|TRBJ1-1|.|.
TGTGCCAGCAGGACCGACGTGAACACTGAAACTTTCTTT
CASRTDVNTETFF
>TRBV7-2|TRBJ1-1|once|.
TGTGCCAGCCGCCTTGGGGGCACTGCAGCTTTCTTT
CASRLGGTAAFF
>TRBV7-2|TRBJ1-4|many|.
TGTGCCAGCAGGGTCGACAGCGGTAATGAAAAACTGTTTTTT
CASRVDSGNEKLFF
>TRBV6-1|TRBJ2-7|few|.
TGTGCCAGCAGCAGGGGATTCAGGGACTACGAGCAGTACTTC
CASSRGFRDYEQYF
>TRBV27|TRBJ2-1|.|.
TGTGCCAGCAGGCCTCAACGAGGGAATGAGCAGTTCTTC
CASRPQRGNEQFF
>TRBV11-3|TRBJ2-1|.|TRBD2
TGTTCCAGCAGCTTAGCTAGCGGGGACTACAATGAGCAGTTCTTC
CSSSLASGDYNEQFF
>TRBV28|TRBJ1-2|few|.
TGTGCCAGCAGTTTAAGGAATTCAATCTTCGGCTACACCTTC
CASSLRNSIFGYTF
>TRBV6-6|TRBJ1-2|few|.
TGTGCCAGCAGTGCAGGACGGGGCTATGGCTACACCTTC
CASSAGRGYGYTF
>TRBV27|TRBJ1-1|few|TRBD1
TGTGCCAGCAGTTCGTTTAACAGGGGTCCATTGAACACTGAAGCTTTCTTT
CASSSFNRGPLNTEAFF